These T cell receptor beta chains were read from a single sample in a study of T cell repertoires in cytomegalovirus infection. TCRdb re-derived calls from the reads in MiXCR, one entry per CDR3 protein. The sample holds nearly 450,000 distinct CDR3 sequences, 31% seen once. The sample taken for sequencing was PBMCs. Receptors originate from a human donor in good health (CMV status not recorded). Some clones in this sample may be carry-over from other donors' samples. CDR3s include the opening cysteine and the closing phenylalanine or tryptophan. The D gene is left open where the match is weak. Expanded clones get a size class; other rows say once, few or many, or leave the size out.

size	D	V	J	DNA	CDR3
-	-	TRBV7-2	TRBJ2-7	TGTGCCAGCAGCCAAGGGGTCTACGAGCAGTACTTC	CASSQGVYEQYF
-	-	TRBV15	TRBJ1-2	TGTGCCACCAGCAGCTACAGGGAAGACTATGGCTACACCTTC	CATSSYREDYGYTF
-	-	TRBV2	TRBJ2-7	TGTGCCAGCAGTGTCGCGTTTGGACGCCTAGCCTACGAGCAGTACTTC	CASSVAFGRLAYEQYF
many	-	TRBV7-7	TRBJ2-3	TGTGCCAGCAGCTTGGGGATAGCGGGCACAGATACGCAGTATTTT	CASSLGIAGTDTQYF
few	-	TRBV24-1	TRBJ2-5	TGTGCCACCAGTGATCCAGCAGAGACCCAGTACTTC	CATSDPAETQYF
-	TRBD1	TRBV7-2	TRBJ1-1	TGTGCCAGCAGCTTATCAGGGGGCTTTATCTCTGAAGCTTTCTTT	CASSLSGGFISEAFF
-	TRBD1	TRBV7-2	TRBJ2-2	TGTGCCAGCAGCCCCCTGGGACAGGTTAACACCGGGGAGCTGTTTTTT	CASSPLGQVNTGELFF
few	-	TRBV3-1	TRBJ2-1	TGTGCCAGCAGCCAGTTTAGCGAAATCAATGAGCAGTTCTTC	CASSQFSEINEQFF
many	-	TRBV7-6	TRBJ1-1	TGTGCCAGCAGCCAGCGAACCCCAATCCGGGACCCCGATGAAGCTTTCTTT	CASSQRTPIRDPDEAFF
few	TRBD1	TRBV5-1	TRBJ1-2	TGCGCCAGCAGCTTGGCCGGGACAGGGAGTGGCTACACCTTC	CASSLAGTGSGYTF
-	TRBD1	TRBV19	TRBJ1-1	TGTGCCATTAGTAGGGGACAGTCAATGAACACTGAAGCTTTATTT	CAISRGQSMNTEALF
few	-	TRBV12-3/TRBV12-4	TRBJ1-1	TGTGCCAGCAGTTTAGTCGGAGGAGGGTATGAAGCTTTCTTT	CASSLVGGGYEAFF
-	-	TRBV5-4	TRBJ2-3	TGTGCCAGCACGCTTGACGGGGGAGGCTTCACAGATACGCAGTATTTT	CASTLDGGGFTDTQYF
-	TRBD1	TRBV12-3/TRBV12-4	TRBJ1-4	TGTGCCAGCAGACCGACAGGGGCCAAGGAAAAACTGTTTTTT	CASRPTGAKEKLFF
few	-	TRBV20-1	TRBJ2-3	TGCAGTGCTAGAGATAAAAAGCGAGGCACAGATACGCAGTATTTT	CSARDKKRGTDTQYF
few	-	TRBV5-4	TRBJ2-1	TGTGCCAGCAGCTTTGAGGGGCCCAATGAGCAGTTCTTC	CASSFEGPNEQFF
few	TRBD2	TRBV20-1	TRBJ2-1	TGCAGTGCCTTTGAACTAGCGGGGGGGCTTCCCTCCTACAATGAGCAGTTCTTC	CSAFELAGGLPSYNEQFF
-	-	TRBV20-1	TRBJ2-1	TGCAGTGCTAGAAGACAGGTTACCTACAATGAGCAGTTCTTC	CSARRQVTYNEQFF
-	-	TRBV12-3/TRBV12-4	TRBJ1-4	TGTGCCAGCGGAGACCTGAGGGGTGAAAAACTGTTTTTT	CASGDLRGEKLFF
-	-	TRBV10-3	TRBJ1-3	TGTGCCATCAGCACGGACCCAAGCTCTGGAAACACCATATATTTT	CAISTDPSSGNTIYF
few	-	TRBV6-5	TRBJ1-6	TGTGCCAGCAGTTACTACGTCCGTGGGCATTCACCCCTCCACTTT	CASSYYVRGHSPLHF
-	-	TRBV5-8	TRBJ2-7	TGTGCCAGCAGCGCGCAGATCATAGGCGAGCAGTACTTC	CASSAQIIGEQYF
many	TRBD2	TRBV7-8	TRBJ2-1	TGTGCCAGCAGCTTAGCGCCAGCGGGGGGATACTACAATGAGCAGTTCTTC	CASSLAPAGGYYNEQFF
-	-	TRBV6-5	TRBJ2-5	TGTGCCAGCAGTTATGTGTACCAAGAGACCCAGTACTTC	CASSYVYQETQYF
-	-	TRBV12-3/TRBV12-4	TRBJ1-5	TGTGCCAGCAGTTTAGCGCTTGGAAAAAATCAGCCCCAGCATTTT	CASSLALGKNQPQHF
-	TRBD1	TRBV7-3	TRBJ2-2	TGTGCCAGCAGCTCCCCCCCATTACCGGGACAGGGGAGCACCGGGGAGCTGTTTTTT	CASSSPPLPGQGSTGELFF
-	-	TRBV24-1	TRBJ2-1	TGTGCCACCAGTGATTTGACAGATAACAATGAGCAGTTCTTC	CATSDLTDNNEQFF
-	TRBD1	TRBV6-2/TRBV6-3	TRBJ1-1	TGTGCCAGCAGACCCCCAACCGGGACAGAGGGAGCTTTCTTT	CASRPPTGTEGAFF
many	-	TRBV6-1	TRBJ2-7	TGTGCCAGCAGTGAATCCCGTCCCTACGAGCAGTACTTC	CASSESRPYEQYF
-	-	TRBV6-1	TRBJ1-1	TGTGCCAGCAGGTCAACCCATGGGAACACTGAAGCTTTCTTT	CASRSTHGNTEAFF
-	TRBD2	TRBV6-6	TRBJ2-3	TGTGCCAGCAGTGTAGGGACTAGCGGCACAGATACGCAGTATTTT	CASSVGTSGTDTQYF
few	-	TRBV20-1	TRBJ1-1	TGCAGCCCTTTCGGGGGGGCGAACACTGAAGCTTTCTTT	CSPFGGANTEAFF